This T cell receptor (beta chain) is from a study of T cells in Graves' hyperthyroidism and ophthalmopathy. Study-wide results and caveats: Blood also held most thyroid clonotypes expanded beyond 0.001.

Researchers took RNA transcripts and amplified the TCR beta CDR3 regions from them. With the HTBI primer set, the TCR CDR3 went through a first round of RT-PCR. TCRdb reanalysed the multiplex PCR reads using MiXCR and keeps one entry per CDR3 protein. The table has fewer than 400,000 distinct CDR3 sequences, about a sixth seen once. V lost 8 bases to trimming and J lost 0 bases, with 16 bases between them. The germline gives CDR1 SNHLY, CDR2 FYNNEI. The CDR3 totals 15 residues. In this sample, this clonotype turned up many times. Its antigen is still unknown. Sequencing was done on a sample of blood. The origin of this receptor is a woman between 18 and 29 years old with Graves' hyperthyroidism that later progressed to Graves' ophthalmopathy. The V and J genes are TRBV2 and TRBJ1-2; maybe TRBD1 (6 bases). Written as DNA, the CDR3 is TGTGCCAGCGGCTTTTCGGCAGGGGCTAACTATGGCTACACCTTC. The encoded protein is CASGFSAGANYGYTF.